Here is one T cell receptor beta chain with its context. Its antigen is still unknown. PCR employed 60 Vbeta and 13 Jbeta primers. The protocol was immunoSEQ multiplex PCR, while the TCRdb copy is restricted to in-frame clones and leaves out a portion. The sample yields 150,000 to 200,000 clones, nearly 80% seen once. This sample is part of a study of cytomegalovirus exposure and HLA in healthy donors. Study findings and constraints: The majority of CMV-associated TCR beta chains were reported as apparently HLA-restricted in a later analysis.

Germline V gene sequence: CDR1 MGHRA, CDR2 YSYEKL. Trimming left V 4 bases short and J 6 bases short, with 22 bases between. This CDR3 region has 17 residues. Sequencing was done on a sample of PBMCs. The rearrangement links TRBV4-1 to TRBJ2-1; D might be TRBD2 (6 bases). The sequence was collected from a woman aged 25 to 45 in good health and CMV-seropositive. CDR3 sequence: CASSPMGGPMPGNEQFF. The CDR3 region has the DNA TGCGCCAGCAGCCCGATGGGAGGCCCCATGCCTGGCAATGAGCAGTTCTTC.